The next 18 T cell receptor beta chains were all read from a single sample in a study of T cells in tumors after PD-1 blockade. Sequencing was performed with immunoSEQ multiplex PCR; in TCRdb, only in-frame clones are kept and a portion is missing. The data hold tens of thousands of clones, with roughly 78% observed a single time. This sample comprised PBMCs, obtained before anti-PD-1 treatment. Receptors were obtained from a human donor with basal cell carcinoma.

The CDR3 loop reads CASKKAGGLNTGELFF. DNA of the CDR3: TGTGCCAGCAAAAAAGCAGGGGGATTGAACACCGGGGAGCTGTTTTTT. The chain joins TRBV27 to TRBJ2-2; TRBD1 matches 7 bases. Germline V lookup: CDR1 MNHEY, CDR2 SMNVEV (reference sequence). J gave up 1 base and V 7 bases, and 9 bases lay outside the gene matches. CDR3 length: 16 amino acids.

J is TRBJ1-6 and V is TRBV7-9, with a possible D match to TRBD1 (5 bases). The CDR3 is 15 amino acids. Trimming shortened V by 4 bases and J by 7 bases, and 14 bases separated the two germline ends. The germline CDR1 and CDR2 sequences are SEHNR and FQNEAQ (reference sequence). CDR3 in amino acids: CASSSFTGGNSPLHF. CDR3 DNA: TGTGCCAGCAGCTCGTTCACGGGGGGGAATTCACCCCTCCACTTT.

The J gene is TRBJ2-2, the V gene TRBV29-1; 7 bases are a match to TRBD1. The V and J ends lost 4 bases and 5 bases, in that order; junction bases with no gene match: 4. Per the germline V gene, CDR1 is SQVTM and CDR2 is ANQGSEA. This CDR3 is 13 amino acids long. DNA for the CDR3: TGCAGCGTTGGCGTGACAGGGACCGGGGAGCTGTTTTTT. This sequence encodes CSVGVTGTGELFF.

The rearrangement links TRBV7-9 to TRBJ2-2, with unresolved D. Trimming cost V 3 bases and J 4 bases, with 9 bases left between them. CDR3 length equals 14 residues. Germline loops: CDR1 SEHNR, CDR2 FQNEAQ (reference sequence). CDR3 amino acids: CASSFRLGTGELFF. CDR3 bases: TGTGCCAGCAGCTTTAGGCTGGGCACCGGGGAGCTGTTTTTT. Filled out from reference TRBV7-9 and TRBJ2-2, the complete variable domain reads DTGVSQNPRHKITKRGQNVTFRCDPISEHNRLYWYRQTLGQGPEFLTYFQNEAQLEKSRLLSDRFSAERPKGSFSTLEIQRTEQGDSAMYLCASSFRLGTGELFFGEGSRLTVL.

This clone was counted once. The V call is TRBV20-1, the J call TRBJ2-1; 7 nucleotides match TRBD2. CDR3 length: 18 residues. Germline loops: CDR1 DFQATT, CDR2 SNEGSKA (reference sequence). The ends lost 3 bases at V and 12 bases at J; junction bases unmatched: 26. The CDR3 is CSASLGFLSRRERCGQFF. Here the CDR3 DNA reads TGCAGTGCTAGTCTAGGCTTTTTGTCGCGGCGGGAGCGCTGCGGGCAGTTCTTC.

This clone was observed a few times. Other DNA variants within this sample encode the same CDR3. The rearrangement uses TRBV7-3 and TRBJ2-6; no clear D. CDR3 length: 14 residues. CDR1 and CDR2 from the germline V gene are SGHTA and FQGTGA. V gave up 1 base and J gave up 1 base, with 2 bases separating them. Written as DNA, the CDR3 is TGTGCCAGCAGCTTAAAATCTGGGGCCAACGTCCTGACTTTC. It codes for CASSLKSGANVLTF.

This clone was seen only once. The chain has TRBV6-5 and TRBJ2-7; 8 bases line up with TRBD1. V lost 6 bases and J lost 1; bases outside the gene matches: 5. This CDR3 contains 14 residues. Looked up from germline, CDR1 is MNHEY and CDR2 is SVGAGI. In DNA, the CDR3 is TGTGCCAGCAGCGATAGGACAGGGTCCTACGAGCAGTACTTC. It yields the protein CASSDRTGSYEQYF.

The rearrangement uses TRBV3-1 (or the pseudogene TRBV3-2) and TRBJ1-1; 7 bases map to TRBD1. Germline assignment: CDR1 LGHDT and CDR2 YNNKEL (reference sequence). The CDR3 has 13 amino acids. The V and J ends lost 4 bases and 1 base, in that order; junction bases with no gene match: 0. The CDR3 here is CASSRTGNTEAFF. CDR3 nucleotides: TGTGCCAGCAGCCGGACAGGGAACACTGAAGCTTTCTTT.

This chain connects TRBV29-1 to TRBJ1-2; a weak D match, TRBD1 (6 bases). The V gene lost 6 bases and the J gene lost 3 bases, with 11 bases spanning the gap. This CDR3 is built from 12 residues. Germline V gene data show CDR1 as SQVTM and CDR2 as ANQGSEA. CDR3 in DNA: TGCAGCGTCTCAGGGGATTACTATGGCTACACCTTC. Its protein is CSVSGDYYGYTF.

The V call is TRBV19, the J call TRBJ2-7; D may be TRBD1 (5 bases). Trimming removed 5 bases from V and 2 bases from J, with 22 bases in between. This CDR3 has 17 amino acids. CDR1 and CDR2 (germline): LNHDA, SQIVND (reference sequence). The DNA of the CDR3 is TGTGCCAGTAGTTCGACCCTGGGATGGGGCAGAACCTACGAGCAGTACTTC. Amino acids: CASSSTLGWGRTYEQYF. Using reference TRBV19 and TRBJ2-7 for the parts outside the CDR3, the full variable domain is DGGITQSPKYLFRKEGQNVTLSCEQNLNHDAMYWYRQDPGQGLRLIYYSQIVNDFQKGDIAEGYSVSREKKESFPLTVTSAQKNPTAFYLCASSSTLGWGRTYEQYFGPGTRLTVT.

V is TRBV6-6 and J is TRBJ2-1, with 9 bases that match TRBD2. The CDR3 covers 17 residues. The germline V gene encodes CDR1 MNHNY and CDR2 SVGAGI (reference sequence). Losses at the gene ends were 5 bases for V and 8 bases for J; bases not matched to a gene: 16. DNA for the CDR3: TGTGCCAGCAGTCTCCCTTCTTCAGGCGGGAGGGCCTATGAGCAGTTCTTC. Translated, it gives CASSLPSSGGRAYEQFF.

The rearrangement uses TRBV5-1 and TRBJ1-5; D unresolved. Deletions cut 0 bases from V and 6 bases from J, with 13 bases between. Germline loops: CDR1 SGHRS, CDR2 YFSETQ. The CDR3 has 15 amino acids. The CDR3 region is CASSLAGVVGQPQHF. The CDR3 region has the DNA TGCGCCAGCAGCTTGGCCGGGGTGGTGGGTCAGCCCCAGCATTTT.

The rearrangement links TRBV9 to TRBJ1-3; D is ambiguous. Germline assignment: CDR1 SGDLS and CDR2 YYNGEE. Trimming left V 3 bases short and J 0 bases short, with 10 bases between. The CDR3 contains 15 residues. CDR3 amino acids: CASSATASSGNTIYF. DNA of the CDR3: TGTGCCAGCAGCGCTACAGCCAGCTCTGGAAACACCATATATTTT.

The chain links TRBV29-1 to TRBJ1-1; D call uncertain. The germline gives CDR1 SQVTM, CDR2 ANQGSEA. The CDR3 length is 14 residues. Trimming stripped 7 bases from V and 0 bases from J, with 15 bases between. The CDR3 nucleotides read TGCAGCGCCTTTCGGGCAGGCTTGAACACTGAAGCTTTCTTT. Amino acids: CSAFRAGLNTEAFF. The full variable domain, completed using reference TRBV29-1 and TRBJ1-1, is SAVISQKPSRDICQRGTSLTIQCQVDSQVTMMFWYRQQPGQSLTLIATANQGSEATYESGFVIDKFPISRPNLTFSTLTVSNMSPEDSSIYLCSAFRAGLNTEAFFGQGTRLTVV.

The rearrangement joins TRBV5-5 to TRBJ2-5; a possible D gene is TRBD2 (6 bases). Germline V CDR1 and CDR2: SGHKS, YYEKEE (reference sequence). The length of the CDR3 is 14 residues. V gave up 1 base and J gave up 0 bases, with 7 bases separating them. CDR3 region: CASSLLANQETQYF. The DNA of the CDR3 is TGTGCCAGCAGCTTGCTAGCGAACCAAGAGACCCAGTACTTC.

CDR3 DNA: TGTGCCAGCAGCTTAGGGAGCACAGATACGCAGTATTTT. This encodes CASSLGSTDTQYF. The chain links TRBV7-9 to TRBJ2-3, with D unresolved. This CDR3 is built from 13 residues. The germline V gene encodes CDR1 SEHNR and CDR2 FQNEAQ (reference sequence). The ends were cut back, 1 base at V and 0 bases at J, with 2 bases in the middle.

The CDR3 loop is CASSQDRTVQNEQFF. The CDR3 DNA reads as TGCGCCAGCAGCCAAGATCGGACAGTCCAGAATGAGCAGTTCTTC. This rearrangement joins TRBV4-1 to TRBJ2-1, with D maybe TRBD1 (6 bases). Germline CDR1 MGHRA, CDR2 YSYEKL. The V end lost 0 bases, the J end lost 7 bases, and 13 bases lay between the germline ends. CDR3 length: 15 amino acids.

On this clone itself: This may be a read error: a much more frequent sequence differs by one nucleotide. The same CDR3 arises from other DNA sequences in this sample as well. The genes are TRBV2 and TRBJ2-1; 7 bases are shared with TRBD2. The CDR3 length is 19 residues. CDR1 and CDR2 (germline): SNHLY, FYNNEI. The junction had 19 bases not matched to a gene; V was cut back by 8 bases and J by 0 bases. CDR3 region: CASCYGWGGVGSSYNEQFF. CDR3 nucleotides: TGTGCCAGCTGTTATGGGTGGGGGGGGGTGGGGAGCTCCTACAATGAGCAGTTCTTC.